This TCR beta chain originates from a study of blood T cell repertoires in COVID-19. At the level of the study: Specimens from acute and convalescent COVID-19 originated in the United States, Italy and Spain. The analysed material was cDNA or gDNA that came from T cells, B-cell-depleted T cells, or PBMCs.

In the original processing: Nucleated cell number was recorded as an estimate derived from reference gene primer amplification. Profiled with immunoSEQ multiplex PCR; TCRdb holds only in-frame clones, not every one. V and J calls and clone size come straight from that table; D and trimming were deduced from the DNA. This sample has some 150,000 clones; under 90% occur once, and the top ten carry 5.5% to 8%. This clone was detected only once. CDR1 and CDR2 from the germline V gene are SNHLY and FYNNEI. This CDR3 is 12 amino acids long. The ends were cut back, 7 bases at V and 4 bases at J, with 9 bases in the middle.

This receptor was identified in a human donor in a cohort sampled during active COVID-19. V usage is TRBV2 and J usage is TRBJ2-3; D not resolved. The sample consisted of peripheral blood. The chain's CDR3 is CASTVSPDTQYF. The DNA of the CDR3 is TGTGCCAGCACGGTTTCCCCAGATACGCAGTATTTT.